One and the same sample provided the 14 T cell receptor beta chains below, sequenced in a study of blood T cell repertoires in COVID-19. The method was immunoSEQ multiplex PCR; TCRdb's version includes in-frame clones alone and lacks a portion of them. This table has about 270,000 clones, around 91% appearing once. Material: PBMCs or T cells enriched from blood (not recorded which). Every receptor here comes from a woman aged 18-29 years who had recovered from COVID-19.

The chain links TRBV5-1 to TRBJ2-3; D is perhaps TRBD2 (5 bases). The germline V and J ends were trimmed by 4 bases and 0 bases, with 24 bases remaining between them. Per germline, CDR1 SGHRS and CDR2 YFSETQ. The CDR3 totals 19 residues. CDR3 in DNA: TGCGCCAGCAGCGGGAAGGGCCTAGCAGCCCTGCATAGCACAGATACGCAGTATTTT. Its protein is CASSGKGLAALHSTDTQYF.

The chain combines TRBV18 with TRBJ2-1, with D hard to call. This CDR3 is built from 10 residues. With 4 bases removed from V and 10 bases from J, the gap between germline ends came to 5 bases. CDR1 and CDR2 (germline): KGHSH, LQKENI. Written as DNA, the CDR3 is TGTGCCAGCTCACTCGGGGAGCAGTTCTTC. Amino acid sequence: CASSLGEQFF.

This clone came up a few times. The chain recombines TRBV10-3 with TRBJ2-7, with D possibly being TRBD2 (5 bases). Trimming shortened V by 3 bases and J by 0 bases, and 15 bases separated the two germline ends. The CDR3 length is 16 residues. The V gene's germline CDR1 is ENHRY and CDR2 SYGVKD. CDR3 bases: TGTGCCATCAGTGAACCCCCCCAGCGGACCTCCTACGAGCAGTACTTC. This gives the protein CAISEPPQRTSYEQYF.

This clone was detected only once. As DNA, the CDR3 is TGTGCCAGTTACGGGGGGCGTTACAATGAGCAGTTCTTC. Protein product: CASYGGRYNEQFF. V is TRBV5-4 and J is TRBJ2-1, with D maybe TRBD2 (7 bases). The CDR3 is 13 residues long. Germline values: CDR1 SGHNT, CDR2 YYREEE (reference sequence). Trimming shortened V by 8 bases and J by 4 bases, and 13 bases separated the two germline ends.

This clone came up once. V gene TRBV5-4 combines with J gene TRBJ1-5; 8 bases match TRBD1. CDR1 is SGHNT, CDR2 YYREEE, per germline (reference sequence). V was pared by 3 bases and J by 7 bases, with 3 bases of the junction left unmatched. The CDR3 is 13 residues long. CDR3 sequence reads: CASSSGDRQPQHF. CDR3 sequence (DNA): TGTGCCAGCAGCTCAGGGGACAGGCAGCCCCAGCATTTT.

The chain combines TRBV6-5 with TRBJ2-7; D is perhaps TRBD2 (6 bases). CDR1 is MNHEY and CDR2 is SVGAGI in the germline V gene. Trimming shortened V by 0 bases and J by 7 bases, and 13 bases separated the two germline ends. The CDR3 runs 14 residues. Here the CDR3 DNA reads TGTGCCAGCAGTTACTCGGCGGGGCTGGGGGAGCAGTACTTC. This sequence encodes CASSYSAGLGEQYF.

This clone was picked up one time. The chain employs TRBV12-5 and TRBJ1-1; the D gene is possibly TRBD1 (6 bases). The germline CDR1 and CDR2 sequences are LGHNT and FRNRAP. CDR3 length: 13 amino acids. The ends were cut back, 7 bases at V and 5 bases at J, with 14 bases in the middle. This CDR3 is CASVSRGRTEAFF. The CDR3 DNA is TGTGCTAGTGTCTCCAGGGGAAGGACTGAAGCTTTCTTT.

The chain employs TRBV5-1 and TRBJ2-3; 8 bases align to TRBD2. Trimming cost V 7 bases and J 6 bases; bases outside gene matches: 7. The CDR3 runs 13 residues. Germline CDR1 SGHRS, CDR2 YFSETQ. CDR3 sequence reads: CASGASGSDTQYF. Here the CDR3 DNA reads TGCGCCAGCGGGGCTAGCGGGTCGGATACGCAGTATTTT.

This clone occurred once. The chain employs TRBV19 and TRBJ2-1, with 9 positions matching TRBD1. The CDR3 contains 13 residues. Germline V gene sequence: CDR1 LNHDA, CDR2 SQIVND (reference sequence). J lost 13 bases, V lost 4 bases, and 8 bases had no gene match. The CDR3 is CASSTRPDRGQFF. CDR3 nucleotide sequence: TGTGCCAGTAGTACCCGACCGGACAGGGGTCAGTTCTTC.

The CDR3 nucleotides read TGTGCCAGCAGTTCCGGGACAGGGGGCACCTATGGCTACACCTTC. Translated, it gives CASSSGTGGTYGYTF. The chain has TRBV5-6 and TRBJ1-2; 12 bases line up with TRBD1. J gave up 4 bases and V 5 bases, and 6 bases lay outside the gene matches. In germline, CDR1 is SGHDT, CDR2 YYEEEE. This CDR3 spans 15 amino acids.

Remarks on this clone: Other DNA sequences within the sample encode an identical CDR3. This CDR3 is CASSLASGGSTDTQYF. The DNA of the CDR3 is TGTGCCAGCAGCTTAGCTTCGGGGGGCAGTACAGATACGCAGTATTTT. The rearrangement joins TRBV7-9 to TRBJ2-3; perhaps TRBD2 as D (7 bases). This CDR3 comprises 16 residues. The germline V gene has CDR1 SEHNR and CDR2 FQNEAQ (reference sequence). V dropped 0 bases and J dropped 3 bases, with 13 bases sitting between them.

The chain couples TRBV28 to TRBJ2-5, with 9 bases fitting TRBD2. Germline lookup yields CDR1 MDHEN and CDR2 SYDVKM. The CDR3 sequence is 14 residues long. With V trimmed by 6 bases and J by 0 bases, 2 bases remained unmatched. CDR3: CASRVAGDQETQYF. CDR3 nucleotide sequence: TGTGCCAGCAGGGTAGCGGGGGACCAAGAGACCCAGTACTTC. Full variable domain (outside the CDR3, taken from reference TRBV28 and TRBJ2-5): DVKVTQSSRYLVKRTGEKVFLECVQDMDHENMFWYRQDPGLGLRLIYFSYDVKMKEKGDIPEGYSVSREKKERFSLILESASTNQTSMYLCASRVAGDQETQYFGPGTRLLVL.

This clone was observed a single time. The chain has TRBV5-1 and TRBJ2-7, with 7 nucleotides matching TRBD1. This CDR3 is 14 amino acids long. Germline CDR1 and CDR2: SGHRS and YFSETQ. Trimming at V came to 4 bases and at J to 6 bases, leaving 10 bases not matched to a gene. In nucleotides, the CDR3 is TGCGCCAGCAGCCCTACCAGGGGGATAGGCGAGCAGTACTTC. Encoded protein: CASSPTRGIGEQYF.

The gene calls are TRBV6-5 and TRBJ1-2; D remains unclear. Germline V gene data show CDR1 as MNHEY and CDR2 as SVGAGI. The CDR3 covers 13 residues. V lost 6 bases, J lost 4 bases, and 12 bases lay in between. The CDR3 sequence is CASRSASGYGYTF. The CDR3 nucleotides are TGTGCCAGCAGGAGTGCCTCTGGCTATGGCTACACCTTC.